This TCR beta chain was observed in a study of beta chain features in type 1 diabetes. The sequenced template was cDNA made from the entire isolated RNA. The protocol was immunoSEQ multiplex PCR, while the TCRdb copy is restricted to in-frame clones and leaves out a portion. The sample holds about 360,000 clones, around 12% seen once. Between the trimmed V and J ends, which lost 5 bases and 5 bases, there was a span of 12 bases. The CDR3 is 14 residues long. Germline CDR1 and CDR2: LNHNV and YYDKDF (reference sequence). The chain joins TRBV15 to TRBJ1-4, with D perhaps TRBD1 (5 bases). The receptor was isolated from a man aged 18-30 years in good health. What was sequenced was naive CD4+ T cells from blood. The CDR3 DNA sequence: TGTGCCACCAGCCTCATGCAGGGAAATGAAAAACTGTTTTTT. Protein: CATSLMQGNEKLFF.